This T cell receptor (beta chain) was sequenced during a study of post-analysis software for immune sequencing data. Study-wide findings and caveats: Normalized Chao1 diversity was significantly lower in multiple sclerosis patients than in controls. Four or five TRBV segments were more frequent in patients than controls; TRBV5-6, TRBV5-1 and TRBV20-1 belonged to this group.

Germline V CDR1 and CDR2: LNHDA, SQIVND (reference sequence). V lost 3 bases to trimming and J lost 0 bases, with 12 bases between them. CDR3 length equals 15 residues. On this clonotype: Its target is not known.

Carried by the TCR beta cDNA libraries were unique molecular identifiers. TCRdb ran MiXCR on the PCR reads and lists one entry per CDR3 protein. The data hold more than 500,000 distinct CDR3 sequences, with around 36% observed a single time. This chain links TRBV19 with TRBJ2-7, with D tentatively TRBD2 (5 bases). The sequence was obtained from a girl aged 2 to 17 with multiple sclerosis. Sequenced input: blood. CDR3 protein: CASSIGRANSYEQYF. The CDR3 coding sequence is TGTGCCAGTAGTATTGGGCGGGCCAACTCCTACGAGCAGTACTTC.